This T cell receptor beta chain was recovered during a study of T cell responses to AZD1222 COVID-19 vaccine. The data were produced by immunoSEQ multiplex PCR, yet TCRdb's version contains in-frame clones alone and is incomplete. Of 170,000 or so clones detected, roughly nine tenths appear once; the ten largest clones hold roughly 3.1%. Turning to this clone: Its antigen is unknown.

Study-wide results and caveats: Vaccine-related CD4 TCRs covered spike, predominating at 160-218 and 743-854.

This CDR3 contains 18 residues. The germline gives CDR1 MRHNA, CDR2 SNTAGT. The V segment lost 2 bases and the J segment 7 bases; nucleotides outside the gene matches: 8. The source of this sequence is an adult in good health. Material: peripheral blood, obtained on day 0 of AZD1222 vaccination. The chain couples TRBV6-4 to TRBJ2-1; 16 bases line up with TRBD2. The DNA for the CDR3 is TGTGCCAGCAGTGACCAGGGACTAGCGGGGGGGCAGAGAAATGAGCAGTTCTTC. Translating gives CASSDQGLAGGQRNEQFF.